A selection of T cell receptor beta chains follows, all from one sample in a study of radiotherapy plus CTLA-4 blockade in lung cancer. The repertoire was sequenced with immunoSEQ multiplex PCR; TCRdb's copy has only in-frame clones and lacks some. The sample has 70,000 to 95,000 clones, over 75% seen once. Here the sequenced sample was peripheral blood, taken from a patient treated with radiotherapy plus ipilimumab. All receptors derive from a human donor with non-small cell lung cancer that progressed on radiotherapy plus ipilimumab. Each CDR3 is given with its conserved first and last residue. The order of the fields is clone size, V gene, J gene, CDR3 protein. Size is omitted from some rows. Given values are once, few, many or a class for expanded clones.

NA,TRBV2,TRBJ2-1,CASKRGWDEQFF
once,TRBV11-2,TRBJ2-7,CASSRGAGNYEQYF
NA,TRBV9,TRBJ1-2,CASSVLSRIGGNYGYTF
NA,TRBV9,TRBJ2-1,CASSISSGSYNEQFF
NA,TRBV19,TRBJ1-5,CASSIDWRRLSNQPQHF
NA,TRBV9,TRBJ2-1,CASSVGSGGYNEQFF
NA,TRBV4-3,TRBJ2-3,CASSQDAGGGDTQYF
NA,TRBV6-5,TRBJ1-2,CASSYDTGTEGYTF
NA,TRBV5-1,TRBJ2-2,CASSLRTGNTGELFF
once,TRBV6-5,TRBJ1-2,CASSRAQTNYGYTF
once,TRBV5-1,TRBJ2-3,CASSLGLAGGPDTQYF